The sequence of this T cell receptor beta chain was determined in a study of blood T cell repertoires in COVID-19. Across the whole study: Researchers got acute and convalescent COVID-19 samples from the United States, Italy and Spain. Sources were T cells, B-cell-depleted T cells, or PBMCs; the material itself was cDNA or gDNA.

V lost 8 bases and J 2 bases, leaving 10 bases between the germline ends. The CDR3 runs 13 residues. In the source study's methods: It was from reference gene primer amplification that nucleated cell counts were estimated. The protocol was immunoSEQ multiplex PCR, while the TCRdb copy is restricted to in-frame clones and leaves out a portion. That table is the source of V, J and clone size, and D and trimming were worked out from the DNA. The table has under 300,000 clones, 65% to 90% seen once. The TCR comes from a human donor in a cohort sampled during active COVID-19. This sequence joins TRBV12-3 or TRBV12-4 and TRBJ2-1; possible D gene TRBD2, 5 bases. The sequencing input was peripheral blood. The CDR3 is CASWGVAYNEQFF. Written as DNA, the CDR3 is TGTGCCAGCTGGGGAGTGGCCTACAATGAGCAGTTCTTC.